This T cell receptor beta chain appears in the sequencing data of a study of shared clonotypes between healthy human individuals. Healthy adults negative for HIV, lacking recent acute infections or vaccinations, served as donors. The CDR3 loop spans 11 amino acids. V lost 7 bases, J lost 11 bases, and 10 bases stayed unmatched. Germline V gives CDR1 GTSNPN, CDR2 SVGIG (reference sequence). Note on this clone: The antigen is not known.

Overall study findings and caveats: Clonotypes shared by all four sorted-subset donors had higher generation probabilities than non-shared clonotypes.

The authors' processing: Filtering was not the same, since immunoSEQ gave junction-only sequences without quality scores. TCRdb keeps only in-frame clones here, not all; method: immunoSEQ multiplex PCR. That table furnishes V, J and clone size, whereas the DNA furnished D and trimming. The repertoire holds millions of clones, with 90% to 95% as singletons. This receptor was taken from a man younger than 35 in good health. The chain uses TRBV30 and TRBJ1-1; 7 bases map to TRBD1. Sequencing used naive CD4+ T cells sorted from blood. Subset defined: CD45RA+ positively selected. This chain's CDR3 is CASRREGAAFF. The DNA for the CDR3 is TGTGCCTCACGACGAGAGGGGGCGGCTTTCTTT.